This is a list of T cell receptor beta chains from one sample in a study of T cell repertoires in cytomegalovirus infection. No antigen has been assigned to these receptors. TCRdb fed the reads into MiXCR, producing one record per CDR3 protein. The sample records under 95,000 distinct CDR3 sequences, 45% to 55% being singletons. The sample in question was CD8+ T cells from cultured PBMCs, obtained from culture after CMV antigen stimulation. The receptors shown here come from a human donor in good health (CMV status not recorded). Some clones in this sample may be carry-over from other donors' samples. The CDR3 runs from the conserved cysteine through the conserved F or W. D genes are given only for firm matches. Size is omitted from some rows. Given values are once, few, many or a class for expanded clones.

- | TRBJ2-7 | - | TRBV28 | TGTGTCTGTACTCCCACCCAACTAGCCTACGAGCAGTACTTC | CVCTPTQLAYEQYF
- | TRBJ2-7 | - | TRBV7-8 | TGTGCCAGCAGCTTAGAGCAGGGTATCTCCTACGAGCAGTACTTC | CASSLEQGISYEQYF
once | TRBJ1-3 | - | TRBV29-1 | TGCAGCGTCCAATTCTCTGGCCATGGAAACACCATATATTTT | CSVQFSGHGNTIYF
- | TRBJ1-1 | TRBD1 | TRBV7-3 | TGTGCCAGCAGCCCGACAGGGGACACTGAAGCTTTCTTT | CASSPTGDTEAFF
- | TRBJ1-5 | - | TRBV28 | TGTGCCAGCAGTTTACACGTGCAGCAACTCGGAAACAAGCATTTT | CASSLHVQQLGNKHF
- | TRBJ1-1 | TRBD1 | TRBV29-1 | TGCAGCATTTGGACAGGGGGCGCGGGCACTGAAGCTTTCTTT | CSIWTGGAGTEAFF
- | TRBJ1-3 | - | TRBV11-3 | TGTGCCAGCAGCTTAGATCCGCGGCGGGGCTCTGGAAACACCATATATTTT | CASSLDPRRGSGNTIYF
- | TRBJ2-5 | TRBD2 | TRBV28 | TGTGCCAGCAGTGTACTAGCGGGAGAAGAGACCCAGTACTTC | CASSVLAGEETQYF
- | TRBJ2-7 | TRBD2 | TRBV7-6 | TGTGCCAGCAGCTTAGACCGGGAGGCCCCCTACGAGCAGTACTTC | CASSLDREAPYEQYF
- | TRBJ2-7 | TRBD1 | TRBV11-2 | TGTGCCAGCAGCTCTTACCCAAGACAGGGGATTGTAGACGAGCAGTACTTC | CASSSYPRQGIVDEQYF
- | TRBJ2-3 | TRBD1 | TRBV19 | TGTGCCAGTAGTATCCGGACAGGGGCTGTCACAGATACGCAGTATTTT | CASSIRTGAVTDTQYF
- | TRBJ2-7 | - | TRBV12-5 | TGTGCTAGTGGTGCCAACTACGAGCAGTACTTC | CASGANYEQYF
- | TRBJ2-5 | TRBD1 | TRBV7-1 | TGTGCCAGCAGCGACCTCTCGGGACAGGGCCAAGAGACCCAGTACTTC | CASSDLSGQGQETQYF
- | TRBJ2-7 | TRBD1 | TRBV7-2 | TGTGCCAGCAGCTTAGCGGGTGACAGGGCCGAGCAGTACTTC | CASSLAGDRAEQYF
- | TRBJ2-1 | TRBD2 | TRBV19 | TGTGCCAGTAGTACAGCGGGAGTAGAGTACAATGAGCAGTTCTTC | CASSTAGVEYNEQFF
once | TRBJ2-3 | - | TRBV12-5 | TGTGCTAGTCGTCCACCGGGACCCCCAGGGGATACGCAGTATTTT | CASRPPGPPGDTQYF
- | TRBJ1-5 | - | TRBV27 | TGTGCCAGCAGTGGGTATAGCAATCAGCCCCAGCATTTT | CASSGYSNQPQHF
- | TRBJ1-1 | - | TRBV7-9 | TGTGCCAGCAGCCCGGGGGTGTCTGAAGCTTTCTTT | CASSPGVSEAFF
- | TRBJ2-2 | - | TRBV7-8 | TGTGCCAGCAGCTTAGCGTGGGGTGGCAGGGAGCTGTTTTTT | CASSLAWGGRELFF
few | TRBJ2-3 | - | TRBV7-3 | TGTGCCAGCAGCTTAGGGGCGGGGTTGAGCACAGATACGCAGTATTTT | CASSLGAGLSTDTQYF
few | TRBJ2-2 | TRBD2 | TRBV5-4 | TGTGCCAGCAGCTCGGGACTAGCGGGAGACACCGGGGAGCTGTTTTTT | CASSSGLAGDTGELFF
- | TRBJ2-7 | TRBD1 | TRBV12-5 | TGTGCTAGTGGTGGGGGACAGGGTCGAGTCGAGCAGTACTTC | CASGGGQGRVEQYF
once | TRBJ2-1 | - | TRBV14 | TGTGCCAGCAGCCAAGGGGGCGGGGAGCAGTTCTTC | CASSQGGGEQFF
- | TRBJ1-5 | TRBD1 | TRBV6-1 | TGTGCCATCGAATCAGGGGGCGTTGGCAATCAGCCCCAGCATTTT | CAIESGGVGNQPQHF
- | TRBJ2-7 | - | TRBV7-6 | TGTGCCAGCAGCGAAGGGCAGGAGCAGTACTTC | CASSEGQEQYF
- | TRBJ1-1 | - | TRBV7-2 | TGTGCCAGCAGCTTAGGGGGCGATGACATGAACACTGAAGCTTTCTTT | CASSLGGDDMNTEAFF
few | TRBJ2-1 | - | TRBV2 | TGTGCCATCTGGACAGAATACAATGAGCAGTTCTTC | CAIWTEYNEQFF
- | TRBJ1-1 | TRBD1 | TRBV6-2/TRBV6-3 | TGTGCCAGCAGACACAGGGGGCGTTGGACTGAAGCTTTCTTT | CASRHRGRWTEAFF
few | TRBJ1-1 | TRBD1 | TRBV7-6 | TGTGCCAGCAGCTTTGGGACAGGGCAGAACACTGAAGCTTTCTTT | CASSFGTGQNTEAFF
few | TRBJ2-5 | TRBD2 | TRBV28 | TGTGCCAGCAGCTCCGGAGCGGGAGATTGGGAGACCCAGTACTTC | CASSSGAGDWETQYF
- | TRBJ1-3 | - | TRBV9 | TGTGCCAGCAGCGCCTACCTTTCTGCCAACTCTGGAAACACCATATATTTT | CASSAYLSANSGNTIYF
- | TRBJ2-1 | TRBD2 | TRBV12-3/TRBV12-4 | TGTGCCAGCAGATCTAGCGGGGGGCCCATCACGCAGTTCTTC | CASRSSGGPITQFF
- | TRBJ1-1 | - | TRBV11-2 | TGTGCCAGCAGCCCCGGTTTAGTTGGAGCTTTCTTT | CASSPGLVGAFF
few | TRBJ2-5 | TRBD2 | TRBV6-5 | TGTGCCAGCAATCCGACTAGCGGGTACCAAGAGACCCAGTACTTC | CASNPTSGYQETQYF
- | TRBJ1-1 | TRBD1 | TRBV7-8 | TGTGCCAGCAGCCCCCTGGGACAGGTGAACACTGAAGCTTTCTTT | CASSPLGQVNTEAFF
- | TRBJ2-1 | - | TRBV14 | TGTGCCAGCAGCCAAGGAGGGGGAACCCAGTTCTTC | CASSQGGGTQFF
- | TRBJ2-7 | TRBD2 | TRBV15 | TGTGCCACCAGCAGAGAGACTAGCGGGAGTAGCGAGCAGTACTTC | CATSRETSGSSEQYF
few | TRBJ2-3 | - | TRBV28 | TGTGCCAGCAGTTTAGGGGGGATTCGCACAGATACGCAGTATTTT | CASSLGGIRTDTQYF
- | TRBJ1-2 | TRBD1 | TRBV7-6 | TGTGCCAGCAGCCAAACTACAGGGGGCCCGGACTATGGCTACACCTTC | CASSQTTGGPDYGYTF
few | TRBJ2-7 | TRBD1 | TRBV19 | TGTGCCAGTAGTGACCGGGACAGGTTCTACGAGCAGTACTTC | CASSDRDRFYEQYF
- | TRBJ2-3 | TRBD2 | TRBV7-6 | TGTGCCAGCAGCCCCTTACTAGCGTCCGGGGTAGATACGCAGTATTTT | CASSPLLASGVDTQYF
- | TRBJ2-4 | TRBD1 | TRBV6-5 | TGTGCCAGCAGTTACTTGTCGACAGGGGACGGGTCCAAAAACATTCAGTACTTC | CASSYLSTGDGSKNIQYF
few | TRBJ1-2 | TRBD1 | TRBV27 | TGTGCCAGCACCGGGACAGGGGGCTATGGCTACACCTTC | CASTGTGGYGYTF
- | TRBJ2-1 | TRBD2 | TRBV12-3/TRBV12-4 | TGTGCCAGCACACCCTCCCGGGGACTAGGCCCTAATGAGCAGTTCTTC | CASTPSRGLGPNEQFF
few | TRBJ2-1 | - | TRBV11-3 | TGTGCCAGCAGCCCGCGGGACCTGGAGTACAATGAGCAGTTCTTC | CASSPRDLEYNEQFF
few | TRBJ2-4 | - | TRBV28 | TGTGCCAGCAGACGTACTAGGGAAAACATTCAGTACTTC | CASRRTRENIQYF
few | TRBJ2-5 | TRBD2 | TRBV15 | TGTGCCACTCGGCAAGGACGGGAGGGCCTAGAGACCCAGTACTTC | CATRQGREGLETQYF
few | TRBJ1-5 | - | TRBV6-5 | TGTGCCAGCAGGGTAGGGGGTGGCAATCAGCCCCAGCATTTT | CASRVGGGNQPQHF
few | TRBJ1-1 | TRBD1 | TRBV19 | TGTGCCAGTAAAACAGGGGGGACTGAAGCTTTCTTT | CASKTGGTEAFF
few | TRBJ2-7 | - | TRBV7-9 | TGTGCCAGCAGCCCCCGCCCTTTCGAGCAGTACTTC | CASSPRPFEQYF
- | TRBJ1-1 | - | TRBV7-3 | TGTGCCAGCACCAAACTCCGGTGGGGGAACACTGAAGCTTTCTTT | CASTKLRWGNTEAFF
- | TRBJ2-3 | TRBD2 | TRBV15 | TGTGCCACCAGCAGAGAACTAGCGGGGGTCACAGATACGCAGTATTTT | CATSRELAGVTDTQYF